The 10 T cell receptor beta chains listed next were all sequenced from one sample in a study of blood T cell repertoires in COVID-19. Only in-frame clones appear in the TCRdb table, and some are missing; sequencing was by immunoSEQ multiplex PCR. The data show roughly 250,000 clones, about four fifths seen once. The sequencing input was peripheral blood. The receptors shown here come from a man between 50 and 59 years old with acute or convalescent COVID-19.

DNA of the CDR3: TGTGCCAGCGTCAACCCGGGGGGTAACGAAAAACTGTTTTTT. It encodes CASVNPGGNEKLFF. This chain connects TRBV28 to TRBJ1-4; D might be TRBD1 (5 bases). V was cut by 8 bases and J by 8 bases, with 18 bases left in between. Per the germline V gene, CDR1 is MDHEN and CDR2 is SYDVKM. The CDR3 is 14 amino acids.

About this clone itself: At one boundary the junction diverges from the germline segment, which might be a read error. The CDR3 here is CASSFSSGRFDTQYF. CDR3 sequence (DNA): TGTGCTAGCAGCTTTAGCAGCGGGAGGTTTGATACGCAGTATTTT. The chain links TRBV7-7 to TRBJ2-3, with TRBD2 identical over 9 bases. CDR3 length equals 15 residues. CDR1 and CDR2 (germline): SSHAT, FNYEAQ (reference sequence).

V is TRBV7-9 and J is TRBJ1-1; D is possibly TRBD1 (6 bases). Germline CDR1 reads SEHNR; CDR2 reads FQNEAQ (reference sequence). The CDR3 is made up of 15 amino acids. V shed 2 bases and J shed 7 bases, with 17 bases lying between them. The CDR3 DNA follows: TGTGCCAGCAGCTTACGACGCACAGGGACCGATGAAGCTTTCTTT. Amino acids: CASSLRRTGTDEAFF.

The V call is TRBV19, the J call TRBJ1-1, with 7 bases identical to TRBD1. V dropped 6 bases and J dropped 4; count of bases not matched to a gene: 5. From germline, CDR1 is LNHDA and CDR2 SQIVND (reference sequence). This CDR3 region has 13 residues. The CDR3 DNA reads TGTGCCAGTAGCATCAGGGGGATCACTGAAGCTTTCTTT. This encodes CASSIRGITEAFF.

This clone was found once. The chain uses TRBV27 and TRBJ1-3; D gene unclear. The germline V gene has CDR1 MNHEY and CDR2 SMNVEV (reference sequence). Trimming removed 5 bases at V and 1 base at J, with 12 bases between. The CDR3 is 15 residues long. In nucleotides, the CDR3 is TGTGCCAGCAGTCCCTCCGGAGTTTCTGGAAACACCATATATTTT. Its translation: CASSPSGVSGNTIYF.

This clone has just one count. The rearrangement joins TRBV21-1 to TRBJ2-6; the table's D call of TRBD1 was not tested on the DNA. TRBV21-1 is a known pseudogene. This CDR3 has 17 residues. The CDR3 spells CASSTKQDHSGANVLTF. The CDR3 DNA reads as TGTGCCAGCAGCACAAAACAGGACCACTCTGGGGCCAACGTCCTGACTTTC.

The rearrangement links TRBV28 to TRBJ2-1, with TRBD2 identical over 7 bases. Germline values: CDR1 MDHEN, CDR2 SYDVKM. V lost 4 bases, J lost 9 bases, and 18 bases stayed unmatched. The CDR3 covers 17 residues. The DNA for the CDR3 is TGTGCCAGCAGTTCACCCTCTAGCGGAGAGAGGTTGGGTGAGCAGTTCTTC. It is translated as CASSSPSSGERLGEQFF.

The chain recombines TRBV6-5 with TRBJ2-7; perhaps TRBD1 as D (6 bases). Germline CDR1 and CDR2: MNHEY and SVGAGI. This CDR3 comprises 15 residues. V gave up 7 bases and J gave up 9 bases, with 25 bases separating them. Written as DNA, the CDR3 is TGTGCCAGCACCGCCTGGGGTGGGGGCCGTCGGGTGCAGTACTTC. It codes for CASTAWGGGRRVQYF.

The chain has TRBV5-5 and TRBJ2-7; 8 bases line up with TRBD1. The ends lost 6 bases at V and 3 bases at J; junction bases unmatched: 11. The CDR3 is 15 amino acids. CDR1 and CDR2 (germline): SGHKS, YYEKEE (reference sequence). CDR3 loop: CASKGGDRGVYEQYF. The CDR3 nucleotides read TGTGCCAGCAAGGGGGGTGACAGGGGTGTCTACGAGCAGTACTTC.

CDR3 DNA: TGTGCCAGCAGGTCGGGCTACGAGCAGTACTTC. This gives the protein CASRSGYEQYF. The chain is built from TRBV6-6 and TRBJ2-7; no definite D call. Germline V gives CDR1 MNHNY, CDR2 SVGAGI (reference sequence). The length of the CDR3 is 11 residues. The ends were cut back, 6 bases at V and 3 bases at J, with 6 bases in the middle.